Each of the 30 T cell receptor beta chains below was sequenced from the same sample in a study of T cell repertoires in cytomegalovirus infection. No antigen is known for these receptors. TCRdb re-called the reads with MiXCR, one entry per CDR3 protein. The sample yields about 130,000 distinct CDR3 sequences, about 24% seen once. The sequenced sample was PBMCs, sequenced either directly or after in vitro stimulation (not recorded which). These receptors were taken from a human donor in good health (CMV status not recorded). Some clones in this sample may be carry-over from other donors' samples.

This clonotype was recorded at least ten times. The chain joins TRBV10-3 to TRBJ2-7, with TRBD2 matching over 9 bases. The CDR3 is 14 amino acids. Germline loops: CDR1 ENHRY, CDR2 SYGVKD. Germline trimming cut 7 bases from V and 5 bases from J; bases unmatched to any gene: 9. This chain's CDR3 is CAITASGTSHEQYF. CDR3 nucleotide sequence: TGTGCCATCACCGCCTCCGGGACTAGCCACGAGCAGTACTTC.

The rearrangement links TRBV6-2 or TRBV6-3 to TRBJ2-7; D is possibly TRBD1 (6 bases). The germline gives CDR1 MNHEY, CDR2 SVGEGT. CDR3 length: 17 residues. Trimming pared 10 bases from V and 0 bases from J, leaving 25 bases between. The CDR3 reads CATWDNRATHLSYEQYV. Written as DNA, the CDR3 is TGTGCCACCTGGGACAACCGAGCCACTCACCTCTCCTACGAGCAGTACGTC.

The rearrangement uses TRBV20-1 and TRBJ2-3, with 7 bases fitting TRBD2. CDR1 and CDR2 from the germline V gene are DFQATT and SNEGSKA (reference sequence). Unmatched junction bases numbered 11, after V lost 2 bases and J lost 0 bases. CDR3 length: 17 amino acids. Here the CDR3 DNA reads TGCAGTGCTAGATCCTTACTAGCGTCGCTAAGCACAGATACGCAGTATTTT. This translates into CSARSLLASLSTDTQYF.

The V and J genes are TRBV11-3 and TRBJ2-3; 7 bases map to TRBD2. The V gene's germline CDR1 is SGHNT and CDR2 YENEEA. V was clipped by 5 bases and J by 2 bases; unmatched bases: 7. The CDR3 covers 15 residues. Here the CDR3 reads CASSTASGLTDTQYF. The CDR3 DNA follows: TGTGCCAGCAGCACTGCTAGCGGCCTCACAGATACGCAGTATTTT.

This clonotype has a handful of counts. This chain connects TRBV11-3 to TRBJ2-1; possible D gene TRBD1, 6 bases. Germline-derived CDR1 and CDR2 are SGHNT and YENEEA. The V end was cut by 6 bases, the J end by 8 bases, with 11 bases between. The CDR3 is 12 amino acids. Here the CDR3 reads CASRLQGYEQFF. DNA of the CDR3: TGTGCCAGCAGGCTACAGGGCTATGAGCAGTTCTTC.

J is TRBJ1-5 and V is TRBV28; TRBD1 matches at 7 bases. CDR1 and CDR2 (germline): MDHEN, SYDVKM. The trim removed 7 bases at V and 9 bases at J, leaving 12 bases unmatched. CDR3 length: 14 residues. The CDR3 protein is CASIIRAGGTPQHF. In nucleotides, the CDR3 is TGTGCCAGCATCATAAGGGCAGGGGGGACGCCCCAGCATTTT.

The rearrangement links TRBV7-9 to TRBJ2-2, with D tentatively TRBD1 (5 bases). Germline assignment: CDR1 SEHNR and CDR2 FQNEAQ (reference sequence). CDR3 length: 15 residues. The V end lost 5 bases, the J end lost 2 bases, and 12 bases lay between the germline ends. Written as DNA, the CDR3 is TGTGCCAGCAGCATCGACAGACTTAACACCGGGGAGCTGTTTTTT. Translated: CASSIDRLNTGELFF.

Details on this clonotype: Being one base from a much bigger clone, this may be a read error. The genes are TRBV11-2 and TRBJ2-2; 7 bases are shared with TRBD1. The CDR3 has 15 residues. Germline lookup yields CDR1 SGHAT and CDR2 FQNNGV. The V gene end was trimmed by 2 bases and the J gene end by 5 bases; junction bases not matched to a gene: 5. CDR3 sequence reads: CASSLSLQGTGELFF. CDR3 sequence (DNA): TGTGCCAGCAGCTTATCTCTACAGGGGACCGGGGAGCTGTTTTTT.

This clonotype has a count of ten or more. V usage is TRBV5-4 and J usage is TRBJ2-1; D is unresolved. The V gene's germline CDR1 is SGHNT and CDR2 YYREEE (reference sequence). Trimming shortened V by 4 bases and J by 8 bases, and 16 bases separated the two germline ends. The CDR3 loop spans 14 amino acids. CDR3 protein: CASSPSMYPHEQFF. CDR3 bases: TGTGCCAGCAGCCCTTCTATGTATCCCCATGAGCAGTTCTTC.

In this sample, this clonotype turned up a few times. The genes are TRBV6-2 or TRBV6-3 and TRBJ2-7, with no clear D. The CDR3 runs 13 residues. Trimming removed 2 bases from V and 3 bases from J, with 8 bases in between. Germline-derived CDR1 and CDR2 are MNHEY and SVGEGT. DNA for the CDR3: TGTGCCAGCAGTTACAACTCTTTCTACGAGCAGTACGTC. Its translation is CASSYNSFYEQYV.

The V and J genes are TRBV12-3 or TRBV12-4 and TRBJ2-1, with 12 bases identical to TRBD2. V gave up 7 bases and J gave up 5 bases; unmatched junction bases: 3. The CDR3 is 14 residues long. The CDR3 bases are TGTGCCAGCATCAGACTAGCGGGAGACAATGAGCAGTTCTTC. This encodes CASIRLAGDNEQFF.

This clonotype occurred many times. This rearrangement joins TRBV7-6 to TRBJ2-7, with TRBD1 matching 9 bases. The ends lost 5 bases at V and 6 bases at J; junction bases unmatched: 17. Germline values: CDR1 SGHVS, CDR2 FNYEAQ. The CDR3 covers 17 residues. In nucleotides, the CDR3 is TGTGCCAGCAGCCCGGCGGCGGGTGGACAGGGGTTAAGCGAGCAGTACTTC. It specifies CASSPAAGGQGLSEQYF.

This clonotype was recorded at least ten times. The J gene is TRBJ2-5, the V gene TRBV7-2; 7 bases match TRBD2. Per the germline V gene, CDR1 is SGHTA and CDR2 is FQGNSA. The CDR3 has 13 amino acids. Trimming removed 5 bases from V and 5 bases from J; junction bases left unmatched: 5. CDR3 in DNA: TGTGCCAGCAGCGTTCGGGAGGCGGAGACCCAGTACTTC. Translated: CASSVREAETQYF.

The rearrangement joins TRBV9 to TRBJ2-1, with D unresolved. CDR1 and CDR2 (germline): SGDLS, YYNGEE. This CDR3 contains 14 residues. V lost 6 bases and J lost 5, with 15 bases in between. CDR3 DNA sequence: TGTGCCAGCAATCTGTCTCCTACTCACAATGAGCAGTTCTTC. Residues: CASNLSPTHNEQFF.

The DNA for the CDR3 is TGCGCCAGCAGCTTAGACAGTACGAGGGATACGCAGTATTTT. Protein product: CASSLDSTRDTQYF. V is TRBV5-1 and J is TRBJ2-3; tentatively, D is TRBD1 (5 bases). Germline lookup yields CDR1 SGHRS and CDR2 YFSETQ. This CDR3 is built from 14 residues. V was trimmed by 2 bases and J by 6 bases, leaving 13 bases between them.

This clonotype occurred once. The chain carries TRBV28 and TRBJ1-5; no clear D. CDR1 is MDHEN, CDR2 SYDVKM, per germline. Trimming left V 6 bases short and J 1 base short, with 4 bases between. This CDR3 has 12 amino acids. The CDR3 nucleotides read TGTGCCAGCAGGCAAAGCAATCAGCCCCAGCATTTT. As protein: CASRQSNQPQHF.

The gene calls are TRBV19 and TRBJ2-1; 12 bases align to TRBD2. The CDR3 consists of 19 residues. Trimming cost V 6 bases and J 2 bases; bases outside gene matches: 14. In germline, CDR1 is LNHDA, CDR2 SQIVND (reference sequence). In DNA form, the CDR3 reads TGTGCCAGTAGCCTTTCGGAGCTAGCGGGAGGGCTCCCCTACAATGAGCAGTTCTTC. This codes for CASSLSELAGGLPYNEQFF.

The sample holds a few counts of this clonotype. The chain carries TRBV4-1 and TRBJ1-1; D unclear. The germline V and J ends were trimmed by 2 bases and 7 bases, with 11 bases remaining between them. The germline gives CDR1 MGHRA, CDR2 YSYEKL. This CDR3 has 13 residues. DNA for the CDR3: TGCGCCAGCAGCCAACCACAATCTATTGAAGCTTTCTTT. Translation gives CASSQPQSIEAFF.

The V gene is TRBV9, the J gene TRBJ2-5, with D unresolved. V dropped 0 bases and J dropped 0 bases, with 6 bases sitting between them. The germline gives CDR1 SGDLS, CDR2 YYNGEE. The CDR3 is made up of 14 amino acids. CDR3 sequence reads: CASSVAANQETQYF. The CDR3 DNA is TGTGCCAGCAGCGTAGCGGCTAACCAAGAGACCCAGTACTTC.

Only a few counts were recorded for this clonotype. The rearrangement uses TRBV20-1 and TRBJ1-6; 7 bases align to TRBD1. Germline lookup yields CDR1 DFQATT and CDR2 SNEGSKA (reference sequence). The ends lost 0 bases at V and 6 bases at J; junction bases unmatched: 5. The CDR3 is 15 amino acids. The CDR3 spells CSAREEGALNSPLHF. The CDR3 coding sequence is TGCAGTGCTAGAGAGGAGGGGGCGCTTAATTCACCCCTCCACTTT.

The chain combines TRBV7-2 with TRBJ1-5; D call uncertain. With 5 bases removed from V and 6 bases from J, the gap between germline ends came to 17 bases. This CDR3 region has 15 residues. The V gene's germline CDR1 is SGHTA and CDR2 FQGNSA. The CDR3 coding sequence is TGTGCCAGCAGCCCCGGGATTCTCGGGGTTCAGCCCCAGCATTTT. It codes for CASSPGILGVQPQHF.

The rearrangement uses TRBV7-2 and TRBJ2-2; TRBD2 might be the D (5 bases). Trimming cost V 4 bases and J 4 bases, with 13 bases left between them. Germline loops: CDR1 SGHTA, CDR2 FQGNSA. The CDR3 has 15 amino acids. Here the CDR3 DNA reads TGTGCCAGCAGCTCGACTCTAGGAGGCACCGGGGAGCTGTTTTTT. It yields the protein CASSSTLGGTGELFF.

The rearrangement joins TRBV4-1 to TRBJ2-3; D ambiguous. CDR1 is MGHRA, CDR2 YSYEKL, per germline. Deletions cut 3 bases from V and 4 bases from J, with 11 bases between. The CDR3 covers 14 residues. The CDR3 nucleotides read TGCGCCAGCAGCCAGGAGTGGTTGGCAGATACGCAGTATTTT. Its protein is CASSQEWLADTQYF.

The V and J genes are TRBV10-3 and TRBJ2-7, with unresolved D. The CDR3 has 15 amino acids. The germline V gene has CDR1 ENHRY and CDR2 SYGVKD. Trimming cost V 2 bases and J 4 bases, with 15 bases left between them. CDR3: CAISEGEHNPYEQYF. CDR3 in DNA: TGTGCCATCAGTGAGGGCGAACACAACCCTTACGAGCAGTACTTC.

Comments on this clonotype: Mismatch with germline at one junction end may stem from a read error. The chain links TRBV4-3 to TRBJ1-1; no firm D call. This CDR3 spans 15 amino acids. From germline, CDR1 is LGHNA and CDR2 YSLEER. The CDR3 spells CASSQDNLLNTVAFF. For the CDR3, the DNA is TGCGCCAGCAGCCAAGATAACCTTCTGAACACTGTAGCTTTCTTT.

V gene TRBV6-6 combines with J gene TRBJ1-5; a weak D match, TRBD1 (6 bases). This CDR3 region has 13 residues. From germline, CDR1 is MNHNY and CDR2 SVGAGI (reference sequence). Trimming shortened V by 10 bases and J by 4 bases, and 14 bases separated the two germline ends. The CDR3: CATLVQGNQPQHF. CDR3 DNA: TGTGCCACCCTCGTACAGGGTAATCAGCCCCAGCATTTT.

This clonotype has ten or more counts. This sequence joins TRBV7-2 and TRBJ2-7; 8 positions agree with TRBD2. CDR1 SGHTA and CDR2 FQGNSA come from the germline V gene. The CDR3 loop spans 17 amino acids. The V gene end was trimmed by 0 bases and the J gene end by 6 bases; junction bases not matched to a gene: 13. CDR3 sequence: CASSLAGAGAFAGEQYF. CDR3 nucleotides: TGTGCCAGCAGCTTAGCCGGAGCGGGAGCGTTCGCGGGCGAGCAGTACTTC.

The V gene is TRBV5-6, the J gene TRBJ1-1; 7 nucleotides agree with TRBD1. Trimming cost V 3 bases and J 6 bases; bases outside gene matches: 5. CDR1 and CDR2 from the germline V gene are SGHDT and YYEEEE. The CDR3 runs 13 residues. CDR3 in DNA: TGTGCCAGCAGCTGTCGACAGGGCGCTGAAGCTTTCTTT. Amino acids: CASSCRQGAEAFF.

The chain is built from TRBV19 and TRBJ1-4; D is perhaps TRBD1 (5 bases). This CDR3 is 15 amino acids long. Germline V gene sequence: CDR1 LNHDA, CDR2 SQIVND (reference sequence). V was cut by 5 bases and J by 0 bases, with 10 bases left in between. DNA for the CDR3: TGTGCCAGTAGTCCCGGGACCGCAACTAATGAAAAACTGTTTTTT. This gives the protein CASSPGTATNEKLFF.

V and J are TRBV6-8 and TRBJ1-1; D not resolved. Germline-derived CDR1 and CDR2 are MNHGY and SAAAGT. Trimming pared 6 bases from V and 0 bases from J, leaving 11 bases between. The CDR3 runs 14 residues. Here the CDR3 reads CASSLRPMNTEAFF. The CDR3 coding sequence is TGTGCCAGCAGCCTCCGACCGATGAACACTGAAGCTTTCTTT.